The 20 T cell receptor beta chains presented below share a single source sample, sequenced in a study of T cell repertoires in cytomegalovirus infection. These receptors have no known antigen. Via MiXCR, TCRdb re-called the reads, giving one row per CDR3 protein. The repertoire has around 25,000 distinct CDR3 sequences, approximately 22% of them found once; the top ten carry about nine tenths. The sequencing used CD8+ T cells from cultured PBMCs, collected from culture after CMV antigen stimulation. These receptors all come from a human donor in good health (CMV status not recorded). Some clones in this sample may be carry-over from other donors' samples.

This clonotype was detected ten times or more. The J gene is TRBJ1-2, the V gene TRBV7-9; 9 bases are a match to TRBD1. V lost 5 bases, J lost 8 bases, and 12 bases stayed unmatched. Germline lookup yields CDR1 SEHNR and CDR2 FQNEAQ (reference sequence). The CDR3 extends over 15 amino acids. CDR3 amino acids: CASSDYRDREEGYTF. The CDR3 DNA is TGTGCCAGCAGCGATTACCGGGACAGGGAGGAAGGCTACACCTTC.

A few counts support this clonotype. The chain carries TRBV5-5 and TRBJ2-1; D not certain. The ends were cut back, 4 bases at V and 7 bases at J, with 21 bases in the middle. The CDR3 has 16 residues. Germline V gene lookup returns CDR1 SGHKS and CDR2 YYEKEE (reference sequence). The CDR3 protein is CASSPLVGGKWNEQFF. The CDR3, as DNA: TGTGCCAGCAGCCCCTTGGTGGGCGGAAAGTGGAATGAGCAGTTCTTC.

Worth noting for this clonotype: A much bigger clone sits one base away, suggesting this may be a read error. The chain employs TRBV20-1 and TRBJ1-5, with 10 bases identical to TRBD1. V shed 5 bases, J shed 3 bases, and the junction held 10 bases outside the gene matches. This CDR3 has 16 residues. In germline, CDR1 is DFQATT, CDR2 SNEGSKA (reference sequence). This chain's CDR3 is CSAERDRGSDNQPQHF. The CDR3 DNA is TGCAGTGCTGAACGGGACAGGGGTAGCGACAATCAGCCCCAGCATTTT.

This clonotype turned up a few times. V and J are TRBV6-1 and TRBJ2-7; the match to TRBD1 covers 8 bases. Germline CDR1 reads MNHNS; CDR2 reads SASEGT. The ends lost 3 bases at V and 0 bases at J; junction bases unmatched: 4. The CDR3 is 15 amino acids. In DNA, the CDR3 is TGTGCCAGCAGTGAGGCGGACAGGGCCTCCTACGAGCAGTACTTC. Protein: CASSEADRASYEQYF.

In its sample, this clonotype was seen a few times. The rearrangement links TRBV6-6 to TRBJ2-7; TRBD1 aligns across 8 bases. There are 14 residues in the CDR3. CDR1 and CDR2 (germline): MNHNY, SVGAGI (reference sequence). V gave up 7 bases and J gave up 3 bases; unmatched junction bases: 8. CDR3 in amino acids: CASTLDRGYYEQYF. Here the CDR3 DNA reads TGTGCCAGCACCCTAGACAGGGGATACTACGAGCAGTACTTC.

This clonotype occurred a few times. The V and J genes are TRBV29-1 and TRBJ1-1, with 7 nucleotides matching TRBD1. The CDR3 is made up of 12 amino acids. Trimming at V came to 6 bases and at J to 3 bases, leaving 4 bases not matched to a gene. The V gene's germline CDR1 is SQVTM and CDR2 ANQGSEA. The CDR3 DNA reads TGCAGCGTACAACAGGGGTACACTGAAGCTTTCTTT. Its protein is CSVQQGYTEAFF. Filled out from reference TRBV29-1 and TRBJ1-1, the complete variable domain reads SAVISQKPSRDICQRGTSLTIQCQVDSQVTMMFWYRQQPGQSLTLIATANQGSEATYESGFVIDKFPISRPNLTFSTLTVSNMSPEDSSIYLCSVQQGYTEAFFGQGTRLTVV.

This clonotype was recorded at least ten times. The chain is built from TRBV7-2 and TRBJ1-6; tentative D call: TRBD1 (5 bases). This CDR3 has 14 amino acids. Germline V gives CDR1 SGHTA, CDR2 FQGNSA. The V end lost 4 bases, the J end lost 14 bases, and 18 bases lay between the germline ends. CDR3 sequence (DNA): TGTGCCAGCAGCTCGGCAGGGCCTAATTCGGCCCTCCACTTT. Encoded protein: CASSSAGPNSALHF.

The chain has TRBV9 and TRBJ2-3, with 10 bases that match TRBD2. This CDR3 region has 16 residues. Trimming took 1 base from V and 4 from J; bases not matched to a gene: 6. Germline V gene data show CDR1 as SGDLS and CDR2 as YYNGEE. The CDR3 coding sequence is TGTGCCAGCAGCGTAACCAGCGGGGGGGACTCAGATACGCAGTATTTT. Residues: CASSVTSGGDSDTQYF.

This clonotype was detected ten times or more. This chain joins TRBV7-8 and TRBJ2-3, with D perhaps matching TRBD2 (5 bases). V was clipped by 1 base and J by 6 bases, with 11 bases between them. CDR1 is SGHVS, CDR2 FQNEAQ, per germline. The CDR3 length is 14 residues. CDR3 region: CASSLVLAGDTQYF. The CDR3 bases are TGTGCCAGCAGCTTAGTCCTAGCTGGGGATACGCAGTATTTT.

V usage is TRBV20-1 and J usage is TRBJ2-1, with 7 positions matching TRBD2. Trimming removed 1 base from V and 0 bases from J; junction bases left unmatched: 9. This CDR3 has 17 amino acids. The germline V gene encodes CDR1 DFQATT and CDR2 SNEGSKA (reference sequence). This chain's CDR3 is CSARVREGRGSYNEQFF. The DNA for the CDR3 is TGCAGTGCTAGAGTTAGGGAGGGCCGTGGCTCCTACAATGAGCAGTTCTTC.

This chain uses TRBV7-9 with TRBJ1-2, with 9 bases matching TRBD1. The CDR3 sequence is 16 residues long. The ends lost 4 bases at V and 8 bases at J; junction bases unmatched: 14. The germline V gene encodes CDR1 SEHNR and CDR2 FQNEAQ (reference sequence). CDR3 DNA: TGTGCCAGCAGCTCGTTCCGGGACAGGGCCGTCGAAGGCTACACCTTC. Translation gives CASSSFRDRAVEGYTF. Filled out from reference TRBV7-9 and TRBJ1-2, the complete variable domain reads DTGVSQNPRHKITKRGQNVTFRCDPISEHNRLYWYRQTLGQGPEFLTYFQNEAQLEKSRLLSDRFSAERPKGSFSTLEIQRTEQGDSAMYLCASSSFRDRAVEGYTFGSGTRLTVV.

This clonotype was counted between two and nine times. This may arise from a read error, as a much more abundant clone is one base away. The chain is built from TRBV28 and TRBJ2-3; D possibly corresponds to TRBD2 (5 bases). The CDR3 has 14 residues. Germline-derived CDR1 and CDR2 are MDHEN and SYDVKM. The chain's CDR3 is CASNFAPSIDTQYF. The CDR3, as DNA: TGTGCCAGCAATTTCGCACCTAGCATAGATACGCAGTATTTT.

The chain couples TRBV19 to TRBJ1-2; tentative D call: TRBD1 (6 bases). This CDR3 is 15 amino acids long. The V end lost 5 bases, the J end lost 4 bases, and 17 bases lay between the germline ends. Germline CDR1 LNHDA, CDR2 SQIVND (reference sequence). DNA for the CDR3: TGTGCCAGTAGTTCCGGGACAACCAGGGCCTATGGCTACACCTTC. Translating gives CASSSGTTRAYGYTF.

This clonotype occurred a few times. The chain has TRBV24-1 and TRBJ2-5, with D uncertain. The CDR3 sequence is 13 residues long. V shed 9 bases and J shed 4 bases, with 14 bases lying between them. The germline V gene encodes CDR1 KGHDR and CDR2 SFDVKD. The chain's CDR3 is CATSSSPSETQYF. In DNA form, the CDR3 reads TGTGCCACCTCGTCTAGTCCGTCAGAGACCCAGTACTTC.

In this sample, this clonotype turned up once. The V and J genes are TRBV4-1 and TRBJ1-2; D is undetermined. CDR1 and CDR2 (germline): MGHRA, YSYEKL. The CDR3 runs to 14 residues. V was pared by 0 bases and J by 5 bases, with 10 bases between. CDR3 DNA: TGCGCCAGCAGCCAAGAACCACAGTTGTATGGCTACACCTTC. Translation gives CASSQEPQLYGYTF.

This clonotype was recorded a few times. This chain joins TRBV12-3 or TRBV12-4 and TRBJ2-2; 8 nucleotides match TRBD2. With 6 bases clipped from V and 8 bases from J, the junction kept 8 bases outside the gene matches. The CDR3 has 14 amino acids. This CDR3 reads CASRAGGGLGELFF. The DNA for the CDR3 is TGTGCCAGCAGGGCGGGGGGCGGATTAGGGGAGCTGTTTTTT.

V and J are TRBV14 and TRBJ2-7; perhaps TRBD1 as D (5 bases). CDR1 and CDR2 (germline): SGHDN, FVKESK. The V gene lost 1 base and the J gene lost 0 bases, with 19 bases spanning the gap. The CDR3 has 18 amino acids. The CDR3 loop reads CASSQGWGDSLPSYEQYF. The CDR3 DNA reads as TGTGCCAGCAGCCAAGGCTGGGGTGACAGCTTACCCTCCTACGAGCAGTACTTC.

This clonotype was recorded a few times. The genes are TRBV20-1 and TRBJ2-4; 11 bases are a match to TRBD2. CDR1 DFQATT and CDR2 SNEGSKA come from the germline V gene (reference sequence). The CDR3 loop spans 15 amino acids. Trimming removed 6 bases from V and 9 bases from J; junction bases left unmatched: 13. This CDR3 reads CSARNSGGVISIQYF. The CDR3 DNA reads as TGCAGTGCACGGAATAGCGGGGGGGTCATTTCCATTCAGTACTTC.

The V and J genes are TRBV12-3 or TRBV12-4 and TRBJ1-1; D not resolved. Between the trimmed V and J ends, which lost 5 bases and 5 bases, there was a span of 9 bases. CDR3 length equals 12 residues. The CDR3 region has the DNA TGTGCCAGCAGTCCGACGAGGACTGAAGCTTTCTTT. Translated, it gives CASSPTRTEAFF.

This clonotype was found many times. The gene calls are TRBV7-8 and TRBJ2-1; D remains ambiguous. Germline CDR1 is SGHVS and CDR2 is FQNEAQ. This CDR3 has 14 amino acids. Trimming removed 4 bases at V and 4 bases at J, with 11 bases between. CDR3 sequence (DNA): TGTGCCAGCAGCTCCGATCCCACATACAATGAGCAGTTCTTC. Its protein product is CASSSDPTYNEQFF.